The clone carrying this T cell receptor (beta chain) was counted ten times or more. What it binds is unknown. The sample comes from a study of T-cell memory formation after mild COVID-19. Study information: Largely, the TCR clusters proved donor specific. Points from the study as a whole: Contracting clones from day 15 to 85 had balanced CD4/CD8; later expanders favoured CD4+. CD4+ contracting clones lay mainly in CM and EM, CD8+ ones in EMRA.

MiXCR was run by TCRdb on the 5' RACE reads, yielding one entry per CDR3 protein. Of 100,000 to 150,000 distinct CDR3 sequences in the sample, about a sixth were seen once. The CDR3 runs to 15 residues. The germline CDR1 and CDR2 sequences are SGHRS and YFSETQ. Trimming took 4 bases from V and 5 from J, leaving 18 bases between them. This chain joins TRBV5-1 and TRBJ2-5, with a possible D match to TRBD2 (7 bases). Sequencing was performed on PBMCs or a T cell subset sorted from them (not recorded which). This TCR derives from a man younger than 35 who had mild COVID-19 (a few samples of this study predate the infection). Cell type and time point are not known. CDR3 region: CASSPGAGDWETQYF. The CDR3 DNA reads as TGCGCCAGCAGCCCGGGGGCGGGGGACTGGGAGACCCAGTACTTC.